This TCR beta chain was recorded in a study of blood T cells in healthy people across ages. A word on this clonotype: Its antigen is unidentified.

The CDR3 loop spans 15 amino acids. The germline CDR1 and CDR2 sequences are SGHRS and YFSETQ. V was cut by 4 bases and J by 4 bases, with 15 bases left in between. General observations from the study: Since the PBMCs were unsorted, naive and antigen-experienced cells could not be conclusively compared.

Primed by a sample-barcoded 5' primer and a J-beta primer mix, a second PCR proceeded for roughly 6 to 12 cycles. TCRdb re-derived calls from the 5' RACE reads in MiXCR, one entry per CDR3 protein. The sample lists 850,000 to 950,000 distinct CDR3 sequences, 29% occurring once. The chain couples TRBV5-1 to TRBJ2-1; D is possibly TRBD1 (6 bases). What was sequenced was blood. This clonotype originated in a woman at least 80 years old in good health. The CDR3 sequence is CASSPVGAVYNEQFF. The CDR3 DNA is TGCGCCAGCAGCCCGGTGGGGGCCGTATACAATGAGCAGTTCTTC.